This T cell receptor (beta chain) was sequenced during a study of T cells after posttransplantation cyclophosphamide. CDR1 is MGHDK and CDR2 is SYGVNS in the germline V gene. Trimming took 4 bases from V and 0 from J; bases not matched to a gene: 7. CDR3 length: 17 amino acids. Measured with immunoSEQ multiplex PCR; TCRdb has only the in-frame clones, and not every one. Listed for the sample are about 39,000 clones, none seen a single time. The V call is TRBV25-1, the J call TRBJ2-3, with 10 bases matching TRBD1. The receptor was isolated from a woman aged 45-65 years in good health and a related stem cell transplant donor. What was sequenced was PBMCs. CDR3 in DNA: TGTGCCAGCAGTGGGGACAGGGGAGAAACCAGCACAGATACGCAGTATTTT. Its translation is CASSGDRGETSTDTQYF.